This T cell receptor beta chain was sequenced during a study of T cells in Graves' hyperthyroidism and ophthalmopathy (dated by TCRdb to between 2017 and 2020). For the study in its entirety: Peripheral blood was sampled at the time of initial diagnosis, prior to any treatment. To identify TCR V-J signatures that set the groups apart, the researchers used a discovery cohort of 100 patients, made up of approximately 43 with Graves' ophthalmopathy and 57 with stable Graves' hyperthyroidism. An independent validation cohort of some 18 hyperthyroidism patients and approximately 16 patients who later progressed to ophthalmopathy tested prospective prediction of ophthalmopathy. The 95 to 100 discovery patients were randomly divided into training and test sets at a 7:3 ratio. The study also compared thyroid tissue and blood T-cell repertoires from several Graves' hyperthyroidism patients. After sampling, hyperthyroidism patients received methimazole starting at 30 mg daily, and ophthalmopathy patients received high-dose intravenous methylprednisolone. TCR Vbeta CDR3 sequencing of around 130 peripheral blood samples (fewer than 45 ophthalmopathy, 75 hyperthyroidism and around 17 progressor patients) is reported in the paper. What the study reported, not specific to this receptor: A 13 V-J signature model separated ophthalmopathy from stable hyperthyroidism, with 87.88% sensitivity and roughly 81% specificity in cross-validation and 80%/75% in testing. Most expanded thyroid clonotypes (frequency above 0.001) were also found in blood, which suggests that blood repertoires may mirror thyroid immune responses. Sample size was not statistically predetermined, and investigators were not blinded to group allocation. In validation, progression to ophthalmopathy was predicted by the model with about 70% sensitivity and around 75% specificity, a median of about 6.4 months before onset.

This clonotype appeared many times. Its cognate antigen has yet to be identified. Per-base quality was not reported, and no clone a single base away is much larger than it. In the ophthalmopathy patients, disease was moderately to severely active, with a Clinical Activity Score of 3 or more, a NOSPECS grade of 4 or more, and a duration of less than 3 months. Any patient with an uncontrolled infection, another autoimmune disease, pregnancy or lactation was excluded. Diagnoses were established on the basis of clinical symptoms, serum thyroxine and TRAb, thyroid ultrasound, and orbital computed tomography. PBMCs were separated from approximately 10 ml of fresh peripheral blood using Ficoll-Paque density gradient centrifugation. Trizol reagent was used to extract total RNA, and RNA quality was then checked on an Agilent 2100 Bioanalyzer. TCR beta CDR3 regions were amplified from RNA transcripts. A first-round RT-PCR of the TCR CDR3 used the HTBI primer set with the Qiagen OneStep RT-PCR kit. Libraries were constructed in a second round of multiplex PCR, after which size selection and purification were performed. The libraries were sequenced on an Illumina HiSeq2000 using paired-end 100 bp reads. As for the original processing: SOAPnuke was used to process the raw data, with reads discarded if the reads contained adapters or uncalled bases, had a mean Phred below 15, or lacked an exact constant-primer or identifier match. COPE v1.2.5 was used to merge the high-quality paired reads, and each unique nucleotide sequence was defined as a clonotype. MiTCR v1.1 was used to align the clonotypes against IMGT TRBV, TRBD and TRBJ reference segments. Only V-J combinations with frequency above 0.0001, covering 99.2% of repertoires, were analysed. A TCS score was defined as the ratio between F50 (clonal expansion) and ExV (chaos), using BLOSUM62-based TCRdist between CDR3 peptides within each V-J. Welch's t-statistics and random forest reduced 500 to 550 V-J features to roughly 13, which were used in a naive Bayes classifier (R e1071). Starting from the raw public reads, TCRdb applied fastp trimming at Q25, assembled clones with MiXCR and retained in-frame beta chains. Rows with a matching CDR3 protein are joined into one entry that keeps the most common DNA and genes. TCRdb, rather than the study authors, made the V and J calls. The sample table contains hundreds of thousands of distinct CDR3 sequences; only one count was recorded for roughly 15% of them. The top ten hold under 15% of the sample.

The cysteine opens and the phenylalanine closes a CDR3 of 15 amino acids. The sequence is cut down to CDR3 DNA, 45 bases in frame from base 1. V is pruned by 4 bases and J by 2 bases, leaving 8 bases of the junction without a gene match. Per the germline V gene, SGHRS is the CDR1 and YFSETQ is the CDR2. Specimen: blood. The TCR was taken from a man between 18 and 35 years old with Graves' ophthalmopathy. The receptor chain draws on TRBV5-1 and TRBJ2-7; the central 8 bases match TRBD2. For the CDR3, the sequence is CASSDPGLGAYEQYF. Read as DNA, the sequence is TGCGCCAGCAGCGATCCGGGACTAGGGGCCTACGAGCAGTACTTC.